The entry below gives a single T cell receptor beta chain sequence along with its context. This sample was taken from a study of CD8 T cells in Susac syndrome. The overall study: Clinically active disease was present in roughly 6 of the sequenced Susac syndrome patients. Roughly eight of these patients were in remission. Each patient with Susac syndrome, at the time of blood draw, was therapy-naive, on corticosteroids, or on intravenous immunoglobulin alone.

CDR1 GTSNPN and CDR2 SVGIG come from the germline V gene (reference sequence). This CDR3 spans 13 amino acids. Trimming removed 5 bases at V and 4 bases at J, with 14 bases between. CD8+ and CD4+ blood T cells underwent TCR beta sequencing. RNA totalling about 0.45 to 1 ug underwent reverse transcription with random hexamers. An immunoSEQ multiplex PCR generated amplified TCR beta CDR3 products spanning 54 Vbeta and 13 Jbeta. TCRdb recomputed calls from the immunoSEQ multiplex PCR reads with MiXCR, one row per CDR3 protein. The table includes about 71,000 distinct CDR3 sequences, just over 90% detected once.

This chain uses TRBV30 with TRBJ1-1; no reliable D call. The source is a human donor with Susac syndrome. Sequenced input: CD4+ T cells from PBMCs. For the CDR3, the DNA is TGTGCCTGGTTGCCAAGACTGGGCACTGAAGCTTTCTTT. Protein: CAWLPRLGTEAFF.